This entry describes one T cell receptor beta chain. Its specificity is unknown. Other DNA sequences in the sample encode the same CDR3. Generated by immunoSEQ multiplex PCR, the TCRdb table keeps only in-frame clones and is missing some. There are about 61,000 clones in the sample; roughly 93% occur only once, and about 0.38% lies in the top ten. This sample is drawn from a study of graft-versus-host responses after intestinal transplantation. Germline assignment: CDR1 SGHTA and CDR2 FQGTGA. The CDR3 spans 14 residues. V lost 5 bases, J lost 7 bases, and 8 bases stayed unmatched. The J gene is TRBJ1-2, the V gene TRBV7-3; 9 nucleotides match TRBD1. The receptor's source is a human donor who was the organ donor for an intestinal transplant. This material consisted of unstimulated CD4+ T cells sorted from spleen or lymph node cells, taken before transplant. In nucleotides, the CDR3 is TGTGCCAGCAGCATCCGGGACAGGGTATTTGGCTACACCTTC. It translates to CASSIRDRVFGYTF.